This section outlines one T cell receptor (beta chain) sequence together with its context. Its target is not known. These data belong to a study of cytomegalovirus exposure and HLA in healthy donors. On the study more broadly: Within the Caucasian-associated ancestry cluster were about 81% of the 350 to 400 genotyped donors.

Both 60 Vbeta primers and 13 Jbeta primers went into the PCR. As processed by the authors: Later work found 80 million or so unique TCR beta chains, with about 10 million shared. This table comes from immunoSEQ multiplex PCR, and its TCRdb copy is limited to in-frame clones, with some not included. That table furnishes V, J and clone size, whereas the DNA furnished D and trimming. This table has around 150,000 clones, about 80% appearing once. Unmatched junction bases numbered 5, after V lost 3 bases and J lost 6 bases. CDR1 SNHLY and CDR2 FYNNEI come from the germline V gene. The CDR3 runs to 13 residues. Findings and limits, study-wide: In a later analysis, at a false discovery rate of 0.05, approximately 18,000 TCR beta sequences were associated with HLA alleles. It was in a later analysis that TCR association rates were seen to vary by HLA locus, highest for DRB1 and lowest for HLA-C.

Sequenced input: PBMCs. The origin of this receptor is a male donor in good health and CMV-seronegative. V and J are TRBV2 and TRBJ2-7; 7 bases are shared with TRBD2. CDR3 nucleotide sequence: TGTGCCAGCAGTGATTCGGGGGGTGGCGAGCAGTACTTC. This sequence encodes CASSDSGGGEQYF.